These T cell receptor beta chains were read from a single sample in a study of cytomegalovirus exposure and HLA in healthy donors. The method was immunoSEQ multiplex PCR; TCRdb's version includes in-frame clones alone and lacks a portion of them. This table holds fewer than 200,000 clones, approximately 78% found once. Sequences were obtained from PBMCs. Every receptor here comes from a woman under 30 in good health and CMV-seronegative. Both conserved end residues are part of each CDR3. A D gene is named only where the DNA matches it firmly. The size entry is marked missing in some rows and otherwise reads once, few, many or a size class.

size: once
J: TRBJ2-5
D: TRBD2
V: TRBV5-1
length: 15
CDR3: CASSLAGTSEAEQYF
DNA: TGCGCCAGCAGCTTGGCGGGGACTAGCGAAGCGGAGCAGTACTTC

size: .
J: TRBJ2-7
D: .
V: TRBV7-6
length: 17
CDR3: CASSSLGGVKGLYEQYF
DNA: TGTGCCAGCAGCTCTCTCGGGGGAGTAAAAGGCCTATACGAGCAGTACTTC

size: .
J: TRBJ1-1
D: TRBD1
V: TRBV19
length: 17
CDR3: CASSMPLRDRVGTEAFF
DNA: TGTGCCAGTAGTATGCCATTACGGGACAGGGTAGGCACTGAAGCTTTCTTT

size: once
J: TRBJ2-5
D: TRBD2
V: TRBV5-1
length: 17
CDR3: CASSLALTSGDQETQYF
DNA: TGCGCCAGCAGCTTGGCCTTGACTAGCGGGGACCAAGAGACCCAGTACTTC

size: .
J: TRBJ2-6
D: .
V: TRBV2
length: 16
CDR3: CAGGAGKSSGANVLTF
DNA: TGTGCCGGGGGGGCGGGAAAAAGCTCTGGGGCCAACGTCCTGACTTTC

size: .
J: TRBJ1-6
D: TRBD1
V: TRBV11-2
length: 17
CDR3: CASSLEFRGAYNSPLHF
DNA: TGTGCCAGCAGCTTAGAGTTCAGGGGGGCCTATAATTCACCCCTCCACTTT

size: .
J: TRBJ1-4
D: .
V: TRBV6-1
length: 12
CDR3: CASRQGTWKLFF
DNA: TGTGCCAGCAGGCAGGGGACATGGAAACTGTTTTTT

size: .
J: TRBJ2-1
D: .
V: TRBV30
length: 15
CDR3: CAWSPSRGPYNEQFF
DNA: TGTGCCTGGAGCCCCTCGCGGGGGCCCTACAATGAGCAGTTCTTC

size: .
J: TRBJ2-1
D: TRBD2
V: TRBV10-3
length: 14
CDR3: CAILAGESYNEQFF
DNA: TGTGCCATCCTGGCGGGAGAATCCTACAATGAGCAGTTCTTC

size: .
J: TRBJ2-1
D: .
V: TRBV5-5
length: 17
CDR3: CASSLFPPREVRNEQFF
DNA: TGTGCCAGCAGCTTGTTTCCCCCCAGGGAGGTCCGCAATGAGCAGTTCTTC

size: .
J: TRBJ2-3
D: TRBD2
V: TRBV5-1
length: 18
CDR3: CASSLESAGGISTDTQYF
DNA: TGCGCCAGCAGCTTGGAATCAGCGGGAGGGATAAGCACAGATACGCAGTATTTT

size: .
J: TRBJ2-5
D: .
V: TRBV5-1
length: 14
CDR3: CASSLDLYQETQYF
DNA: TGCGCCAGCAGCTTGGACTTGTACCAAGAGACCCAGTACTTC

size: .
J: TRBJ2-3
D: TRBD2
V: TRBV4-1
length: 15
CDR3: CASRSMTSLTDTQYF
DNA: TGCGCCAGCAGATCTATGACTAGCTTAACAGATACGCAGTATTTT

size: .
J: TRBJ2-7
D: TRBD1
V: TRBV6-1
length: 15
CDR3: CASRATGTGTYEQYF
DNA: TGTGCCAGCCGAGCAACCGGGACAGGGACCTACGAGCAGTACTTC

size: .
J: TRBJ1-2
D: .
V: TRBV4-2
length: 15
CDR3: CASSQDPGPNYGYTF
DNA: TGTGCCAGCAGCCAAGATCCAGGGCCTAACTATGGCTACACCTTC

size: .
J: TRBJ2-7
D: TRBD2
V: TRBV6-1
length: 15
CDR3: CASSPIGLAGLEQYF
DNA: TGTGCCAGCAGTCCCATTGGACTAGCCGGGTTGGAGCAGTACTTC

size: .
J: TRBJ2-7
D: TRBD1
V: TRBV5-1
length: 17
CDR3: CASSPGGGDRRNYEQYF
DNA: TGCGCCAGCAGCCCTGGAGGCGGGGACAGGAGGAACTACGAGCAGTACTTC

size: once
J: TRBJ2-3
D: TRBD2
V: TRBV2
length: 19
CDR3: CASSSNSGTSGRLADTQYF
DNA: TGTGCCAGCAGTTCCAATTCGGGGACTAGCGGGAGGTTAGCAGATACGCAGTATTTT

size: .
J: TRBJ2-1
D: .
V: TRBV7-9
length: 16
CDR3: CASSLGGVTSYNEQFF
DNA: TGTGCCAGCAGCTTAGGCGGCGTGACCTCCTACAATGAGCAGTTCTTC

size: .
J: TRBJ1-1
D: .
V: TRBV18
length: 16
CDR3: CASSPSGGPMNTEAFF
DNA: TGTGCCAGCTCACCGTCCGGGGGACCTATGAACACTGAAGCTTTCTTT

size: .
J: TRBJ2-7
D: .
V: TRBV27
length: 13
CDR3: CASSLTLSYEQYF
DNA: TGTGCCAGCAGTTTAACACTATCCTACGAGCAGTACTTC

size: .
J: TRBJ2-7
D: TRBD1
V: TRBV6-6
length: 13
CDR3: CASSYPGGIEQYF
DNA: TGTGCCAGCAGTTATCCAGGGGGCATCGAGCAGTACTTC

size: .
J: TRBJ2-1
D: .
V: TRBV7-9
length: 15
CDR3: CASSLAFGSYNEQFF
DNA: TGTGCCAGCAGCTTAGCTTTCGGCTCCTACAATGAGCAGTTCTTC

size: .
J: TRBJ1-2
D: .
V: TRBV6-6
length: 12
CDR3: CASSPAGYGYTF
DNA: TGTGCCAGCAGCCCCGCAGGGTATGGCTACACCTTC

size: .
J: TRBJ2-3
D: .
V: TRBV19
length: 16
CDR3: CASSPPLEVGTDTQYF
DNA: TGTGCCAGTAGTCCTCCTTTGGAGGTGGGCACAGATACGCAGTATTTT

size: few
J: TRBJ2-3
D: .
V: TRBV9
length: 14
CDR3: CASSPRLGEDTQYF
DNA: TGTGCCAGCAGCCCCAGACTAGGAGAAGATACGCAGTATTTT

size: few
J: TRBJ2-7
D: TRBD1
V: TRBV10-3
length: 13
CDR3: CAIRDSGGNEQYF
DNA: TGTGCCATCAGGGACTCAGGGGGCAACGAGCAGTACTTC

size: .
J: TRBJ1-3
D: TRBD1
V: TRBV28
length: 16
CDR3: CASSRPSGTGKHTIYF
DNA: TGTGCCAGCAGCCGTCCCAGCGGGACAGGGAAGCACACCATATATTTT

size: once
J: TRBJ2-7
D: TRBD2
V: TRBV5-1
length: 16
CDR3: CASSLEIRREGREQYF
DNA: TGCGCCAGCAGCTTAGAAATTCGGCGGGAGGGTCGGGAGCAGTACTTC

size: .
J: TRBJ2-5
D: .
V: TRBV7-8
length: 14
CDR3: CASSPRRIRETQYF
DNA: TGTGCCAGCAGCCCCAGGCGTATACGAGAGACCCAGTACTTC

size: .
J: TRBJ1-1
D: TRBD1
V: TRBV5-4
length: 16
CDR3: CASSPTGTGENTEAFF
DNA: TGTGCCAGCAGCCCTACCGGGACAGGAGAGAACACTGAAGCTTTCTTT

size: .
J: TRBJ2-5
D: TRBD2
V: TRBV2
length: 15
CDR3: CASSRGREGLETQYF
DNA: TGTGCCAGCAGCCGGGGGCGGGAGGGCCTTGAGACCCAGTACTTC

size: .
J: TRBJ1-1
D: TRBD1
V: TRBV7-9
length: 15
CDR3: CSSSLGGQGNTEAFF
DNA: TGTTCCAGCAGCTTAGGGGGACAGGGGAACACTGAAGCTTTCTTT

size: .
J: TRBJ1-2
D: TRBD1
V: TRBV5-6
length: 15
CDR3: CASSVGQGFNYGYTF
DNA: TGTGCCAGCAGCGTAGGACAGGGTTTTAACTATGGCTACACCTTC

size: .
J: TRBJ2-2
D: TRBD1
V: TRBV5-1
length: 17
CDR3: CASSYIPPGQDTGELFF
DNA: TGCGCCAGCAGCTACATACCACCGGGACAGGACACCGGGGAGCTGTTTTTT

size: .
J: TRBJ2-1
D: TRBD1
V: TRBV4-1
length: 14
CDR3: CASSSTGVYNEQFF
DNA: TGCGCCAGCAGCTCAACAGGGGTCTACAATGAGCAGTTCTTC

size: .
J: TRBJ1-1
D: TRBD1
V: TRBV29-1
length: 13
CDR3: CSVLDRGQGEAFF
DNA: TGCAGCGTCCTGGACAGGGGGCAGGGAGAAGCTTTCTTT

size: .
J: TRBJ2-3
D: .
V: TRBV20-1
length: 11
CDR3: CSARAGDTQYF
DNA: TGCAGTGCTAGAGCAGGAGATACGCAGTATTTT

size: .
J: TRBJ2-1
D: TRBD2
V: TRBV5-4
length: 17
CDR3: CASSLAKGLAGVNEQFF
DNA: TGTGCCAGCAGCTTGGCCAAGGGTTTAGCGGGAGTGAATGAGCAGTTCTTC

size: .
J: TRBJ1-5
D: .
V: TRBV19
length: 12
CDR3: CASRLGVQPQHF
DNA: TGTGCCAGTAGATTGGGCGTTCAGCCCCAGCATTTT

size: .
J: TRBJ1-1
D: .
V: TRBV6-5
length: 14
CDR3: CASSYRPTGTEAFF
DNA: TGTGCCAGCAGTTACCGCCCTACCGGCACTGAAGCTTTCTTT

size: few
J: TRBJ1-1
D: TRBD1
V: TRBV19
length: 14
CDR3: CASTRTGTNTEAFF
DNA: TGTGCCAGTACGAGGACAGGGACTAACACTGAAGCTTTCTTT

size: once
J: TRBJ1-5
D: TRBD1
V: TRBV6-5
length: 15
CDR3: CASSSKDRTHQPQHF
DNA: TGTGCCAGCAGTTCCAAGGACAGGACCCATCAGCCCCAGCATTTT

size: .
J: TRBJ2-1
D: .
V: TRBV28
length: 14
CDR3: CASSFPLTENEQFF
DNA: TGTGCCAGCAGTTTCCCCCTCACGGAGAATGAGCAGTTCTTC

size: .
J: TRBJ2-7
D: .
V: TRBV5-4
length: 15
CDR3: CASWKWASTSGEQYF
DNA: TGTGCCAGCTGGAAGTGGGCTTCCACCTCGGGGGAGCAGTACTTC

size: .
J: TRBJ2-3
D: TRBD1
V: TRBV10-3
length: 14
CDR3: CAISGTGYPDTQYF
DNA: TGTGCCATCAGTGGGACAGGGTACCCAGATACGCAGTATTTT

size: .
J: TRBJ2-7
D: TRBD2
V: TRBV2
length: 15
CDR3: CASSELGTSGPPPYF
DNA: TGTGCCAGCAGTGAACTGGGGACTAGCGGTCCCCCACCGTACTTC

size: few
J: TRBJ2-3
D: TRBD2
V: TRBV7-9
length: 18
CDR3: CASSYSPRGLVGTDTQYF
DNA: TGTGCCAGCAGCTATAGTCCGCGGGGACTAGTCGGCACAGATACGCAGTATTTT

size: .
J: TRBJ2-7
D: TRBD1
V: TRBV6-5
length: 13
CDR3: CASSYSTDRRWYF
DNA: TGTGCCAGCAGTTACTCGACGGACAGGAGATGGTACTTC

size: .
J: TRBJ2-7
D: TRBD2
V: TRBV7-2
length: 15
CDR3: CASSLEAGVRAEQYF
DNA: TGTGCCAGCAGCTTAGAAGCGGGAGTCCGCGCCGAGCAGTACTTC

size: .
J: TRBJ1-3
D: .
V: TRBV4-2
length: 14
CDR3: CASSQPPPSNTIYF
DNA: TGTGCCAGCAGCCAACCTCCACCGAGCAACACCATATATTTT

size: .
J: TRBJ1-1
D: TRBD1
V: TRBV18
length: 15
CDR3: CASSPVQGAGTEAFF
DNA: TGTGCCAGCTCACCAGTACAGGGGGCAGGGACTGAAGCTTTCTTT

size: .
J: TRBJ2-7
D: .
V: TRBV7-9
length: 11
CDR3: CASSILYEQYF
DNA: TGTGCCAGCAGCATATTGTACGAGCAGTACTTC

size: .
J: TRBJ2-7
D: .
V: TRBV2
length: 11
CDR3: CASAQGYEQYF
DNA: TGTGCCAGCGCGCAGGGATACGAGCAGTACTTC

size: .
J: TRBJ2-7
D: TRBD2
V: TRBV30
length: 14
CDR3: CAWRGLAGVNEQYF
DNA: TGTGCCTGGAGGGGACTAGCGGGAGTTAACGAGCAGTACTTC

size: few
J: TRBJ2-3
D: TRBD2
V: TRBV7-9
length: 16
CDR3: CASRGGMQGNLGTQYF
DNA: TGTGCCAGCAGGGGGGGGATGCAGGGAAATCTGGGTACGCAGTATTTT